The 31 T cell receptor beta chains below were found in one sample sequenced in a study of blood T cell repertoires in COVID-19. Repertoires were generated with immunoSEQ multiplex PCR, while TCRdb's copy carries only in-frame clones and drops some. This table holds some 290,000 clones, around nine tenths found once. Sequenced: peripheral blood. These TCRs come from a woman aged 25 to 39 with COVID-19, enrolled during active disease.

V gene TRBV7-9 combines with J gene TRBJ1-2; 10 positions agree with TRBD1. The germline CDR1 and CDR2 sequences are SEHNR and FQNEAQ (reference sequence). Trimming at V came to 7 bases and at J to 6 bases, leaving 2 bases not matched to a gene. The CDR3 runs to 12 residues. CDR3 loop: CASKGTGDGYTF. DNA of the CDR3: TGTGCCAGCAAGGGGACAGGGGATGGCTACACCTTC. The whole variable domain, filled in from reference TRBV7-9 and TRBJ1-2, reads DTGVSQNPRHKITKRGQNVTFRCDPISEHNRLYWYRQTLGQGPEFLTYFQNEAQLEKSRLLSDRFSAERPKGSFSTLEIQRTEQGDSAMYLCASKGTGDGYTFGSGTRLTVV.

In this sample, this clone turned up a few times. This chain uses TRBV5-5 with TRBJ1-1; the D gene is possibly TRBD1 (6 bases). Trimming shortened V by 2 bases and J by 4 bases, and 12 bases separated the two germline ends. Germline V gives CDR1 SGHKS, CDR2 YYEKEE (reference sequence). This CDR3 region has 14 residues. The CDR3 loop reads CASSFTQGSTEAFF. In DNA, the CDR3 is TGTGCCAGCAGCTTTACACAGGGTAGCACTGAAGCTTTCTTT.

The J gene is TRBJ1-1, the V gene TRBV3-1 (or the pseudogene TRBV3-2); TRBD1 is a possible D gene (5 bases). Trimming left V 1 base short and J 5 bases short, with 14 bases between. The CDR3 runs 15 residues. Per the germline V gene, CDR1 is LGHDT and CDR2 is YNNKEL (reference sequence). In DNA form, the CDR3 reads TGTGCCAGCAGCCAAGGGGTGGGGCTGGGAACTGAAGCTTTCTTT. This sequence encodes CASSQGVGLGTEAFF.

Only one count was recorded for this clone. This sequence joins TRBV7-9 and TRBJ2-7; TRBD1 aligns across 7 bases. The CDR3 runs 16 residues. Germline CDR1 reads SEHNR; CDR2 reads FQNEAQ (reference sequence). Trimming cost V 5 bases and J 4 bases; bases outside gene matches: 14. CDR3 sequence reads: CASSAPRDSVRYEQYF. Here the CDR3 DNA reads TGTGCCAGCAGCGCACCTCGGGACAGCGTTAGGTACGAGCAGTACTTC. Filled out from reference TRBV7-9 and TRBJ2-7, the complete variable domain reads DTGVSQNPRHKITKRGQNVTFRCDPISEHNRLYWYRQTLGQGPEFLTYFQNEAQLEKSRLLSDRFSAERPKGSFSTLEIQRTEQGDSAMYLCASSAPRDSVRYEQYFGPGTRLTVT.

The chain links TRBV28 to TRBJ1-6; no clear D gene. Trimming took 7 bases from V and 7 from J, leaving 14 bases between them. The CDR3 has 14 amino acids. From germline, CDR1 is MDHEN and CDR2 SYDVKM. For the CDR3, the DNA is TGTGCCAGCACCCCGGGGAGTCAGAATTCACCCCTCCACTTT. Its translation is CASTPGSQNSPLHF.

The rearrangement uses TRBV11-3 and TRBJ2-1, with TRBD2 matching over 14 bases. The CDR3 length is 17 residues. CDR1 is SGHNT and CDR2 is YENEEA in the germline V gene. Trimming took 0 bases from V and 4 from J; bases not matched to a gene: 2. CDR3 region: CASSLDGTSGGYNEQFF. CDR3 bases: TGTGCCAGCAGCTTAGATGGGACTAGCGGGGGTTACAATGAGCAGTTCTTC.

This clone was observed a handful of times. The rearrangement uses TRBV24-1 and TRBJ1-5; D is perhaps TRBD1 (6 bases). The CDR3 loop spans 14 amino acids. Germline V gene sequence: CDR1 KGHDR, CDR2 SFDVKD. V shed 0 bases and J shed 5 bases, with 7 bases lying between them. The CDR3 protein is CATSDLSGDQPQHF. The CDR3 DNA reads as TGTGCCACCAGTGATTTGTCAGGGGATCAGCCCCAGCATTTT.

This clone was detected once. This chain uses TRBV28 with TRBJ2-3; 7 bases fit TRBD2. This CDR3 has 14 amino acids. CDR1 and CDR2 (germline): MDHEN, SYDVKM. The V segment lost 3 bases and the J segment 3 bases; nucleotides outside the gene matches: 3. The CDR3 sequence: CASSLGGRTDTQYF. Written as DNA, the CDR3 is TGTGCCAGCAGTTTGGGCGGGAGAACAGATACGCAGTATTTT.

The chain combines TRBV18 with TRBJ1-4, with 7 bases that match TRBD1. The CDR3 has 15 amino acids. The J segment lost 8 bases and the V segment lost 3 bases, leaving 9 bases of the junction unmatched. Germline CDR1 reads KGHSH; CDR2 reads LQKENI. The DNA for the CDR3 is TGTGCCAGCTCACCCGGGACAGTCATGGAAGAAAAACTGTTTTTT. It encodes CASSPGTVMEEKLFF.

This chain joins TRBV7-3 and TRBJ2-3; TRBD1 matches at 8 bases. Germline V gene sequence: CDR1 SGHTA, CDR2 FQGTGA. CDR3 length: 16 residues. With V trimmed by 5 bases and J by 0 bases, 7 bases remained unmatched. CDR3: CASSPGTGGSTDTQYF. As DNA, the CDR3 is TGTGCCAGCAGCCCGGGGACAGGCGGGAGCACAGATACGCAGTATTTT.

This sequence joins TRBV7-9 and TRBJ2-4; D unclear. V was pared by 2 bases and J by 2 bases, with 10 bases between. The germline gives CDR1 SEHNR, CDR2 FQNEAQ (reference sequence). This CDR3 comprises 15 residues. CDR3 nucleotides: TGTGCCAGCAGCTTACCTAGTTTATCCAAAAACATTCAGTACTTC. Translation: CASSLPSLSKNIQYF.

The CDR3 is CASSLGGSFGGDEQFF. CDR3 DNA sequence: TGCGCCAGCAGCTTAGGCGGGAGTTTCGGTGGCGATGAGCAGTTCTTC. The chain employs TRBV5-1 and TRBJ2-1; 7 bases are shared with TRBD2. From germline, CDR1 is SGHRS and CDR2 YFSETQ. The CDR3 extends over 16 amino acids. The V and J ends lost 2 bases and 8 bases, in that order; junction bases with no gene match: 13.

This sequence joins TRBV19 and TRBJ1-4, with D tentatively TRBD1 (6 bases). Germline V gene sequence: CDR1 LNHDA, CDR2 SQIVND (reference sequence). The CDR3 is 14 amino acids. The V and J ends lost 6 bases and 5 bases respectively, with 13 bases between them. CDR3 protein: CASSRTDRNEKLFF. In DNA, the CDR3 is TGTGCCAGTAGCCGGACAGACAGAAATGAAAAACTGTTTTTT.

The CDR3 here is CASSYQSSGTYEQYF. CDR3 DNA: TGTGCCAGCAGTTACCAGAGTAGCGGGACCTACGAGCAGTACTTC. V usage is TRBV6-5 and J usage is TRBJ2-7; 8 nucleotides match TRBD2. The ends lost 2 bases at V and 2 bases at J; junction bases unmatched: 5. The CDR3 has 15 residues. CDR1 is MNHEY, CDR2 SVGAGI, per germline.

The chain joins TRBV30 to TRBJ1-2; possible D gene TRBD1, 5 bases. Germline values: CDR1 GTSNPN, CDR2 SVGIG (reference sequence). The CDR3 spans 14 residues. V dropped 3 bases and J dropped 5 bases, with 16 bases sitting between them. As DNA, the CDR3 is TGTGCCTGGAGGGGGCAGGGACTGATGTATGGCTACACCTTC. Translation gives CAWRGQGLMYGYTF.

The CDR3 region is CAIRGTGKGGGGELFF. The CDR3, as DNA: TGTGCCATCAGGGGGACAGGGAAGGGAGGAGGCGGGGAGCTGTTTTTT. The chain has TRBV10-3 and TRBJ2-2, with 9 bases that match TRBD1. Germline assignment: CDR1 ENHRY and CDR2 SYGVKD. V shed 6 bases and J 7 bases; nucleotides not matched to a gene: 12. This CDR3 region has 16 residues.

The chain employs TRBV7-3 and TRBJ2-3; D possibly corresponds to TRBD2 (7 bases). CDR1 is SGHTA and CDR2 is FQGTGA in the germline V gene. This CDR3 region has 16 residues. V was clipped by 5 bases and J by 3 bases, with 18 bases between them. CDR3 amino acids: CASSPSVGGGTDTQYF. In nucleotides, the CDR3 is TGTGCCAGCAGCCCCTCCGTAGGGGGGGGGACAGATACGCAGTATTTT.

The chain is built from TRBV5-6 and TRBJ2-5, with TRBD2 identical over 10 bases. V shed 1 base, J shed 2 bases, and the junction held 2 bases outside the gene matches. CDR3 size: 15 residues. The germline gives CDR1 SGHDT, CDR2 YYEEEE. CDR3 protein: CASSLQLAGQETQYF. CDR3 sequence (DNA): TGTGCCAGCAGCTTGCAACTAGCGGGACAAGAGACCCAGTACTTC.

The gene calls are TRBV27 and TRBJ2-7; weak D call: TRBD1 (5 bases). CDR3 length: 16 amino acids. CDR1 is MNHEY and CDR2 is SMNVEV in the germline V gene (reference sequence). The V and J ends lost 2 bases and 4 bases respectively, with 18 bases between them. The chain's CDR3 is CASSLSWLAGRYEQYF. DNA of the CDR3: TGTGCCAGCAGTTTAAGCTGGTTGGCAGGGCGGTACGAGCAGTACTTC.

This clone was detected a few times. The genes are TRBV2 and TRBJ1-2, with D possibly being TRBD1 (5 bases). The CDR3 has 11 residues. CDR1 is SNHLY, CDR2 FYNNEI, per germline. Trimming left V 8 bases short and J 13 bases short, with 17 bases between. The CDR3 loop reads CASVDGPGGTF. The CDR3, as DNA: TGTGCCAGCGTGGACGGCCCGGGGGGCACCTTC.

The chain links TRBV30 to TRBJ2-2; 8 bases are a match to TRBD1. From germline, CDR1 is GTSNPN and CDR2 SVGIG (reference sequence). The J segment lost 8 bases and the V segment lost 2 bases, leaving 7 bases of the junction unmatched. The CDR3 sequence is 14 residues long. The CDR3 sequence: CAWSSGQGGGELFF. CDR3 DNA: TGTGCCTGGAGTTCAGGACAGGGCGGAGGGGAGCTGTTTTTT.

This clone was seen once. The J gene is TRBJ2-1, the V gene TRBV9; TRBD2 matches at 9 bases. J gave up 10 bases and V 3 bases, and 20 bases lay outside the gene matches. In germline, CDR1 is SGDLS, CDR2 YYNGEE. The CDR3 runs 18 residues. CDR3 sequence: CASSESALRGAGGREQFF. DNA for the CDR3: TGTGCCAGCAGCGAATCCGCGTTAAGGGGAGCGGGAGGACGGGAGCAGTTCTTC.

The V and J genes are TRBV6-6 and TRBJ2-1; TRBD2 matches 9 bases. This CDR3 contains 15 residues. Germline trimming cut 2 bases from V and 10 bases from J; bases unmatched to any gene: 9. Germline CDR1 is MNHNY and CDR2 is SVGAGI (reference sequence). In nucleotides, the CDR3 is TGTGCCAGCAGTTACGCGGGAGGGCCATTACTGGAGCAGTTCTTC. It yields the protein CASSYAGGPLLEQFF.

The chain uses TRBV10-1 and TRBJ2-5; D perhaps matches TRBD2 (6 bases). The CDR3 contains 19 residues. Trimming shortened V by 6 bases and J by 5 bases, and 31 bases separated the two germline ends. CDR1 is WNHNN and CDR2 is SYGVQD in the germline V gene (reference sequence). CDR3 DNA: TGCGCCAGCAGCGTCATCACCCTCTGCCCTCGGGGGAGTAGGGAGACCCAGTACTTC. Translating gives CASSVITLCPRGSRETQYF.

The chain combines TRBV15 with TRBJ2-1, with D possibly being TRBD2 (6 bases). Trimming removed 1 base from V and 7 bases from J, with 14 bases in between. This CDR3 is 15 amino acids long. CDR1 and CDR2 (germline): LNHNV, YYDKDF (reference sequence). This chain's CDR3 is CATSRGDFAGNEQFF. CDR3 bases: TGTGCCACCAGCAGAGGGGACTTCGCGGGGAATGAGCAGTTCTTC.

There are many counts of this clone. The chain combines TRBV5-1 with TRBJ2-1; TRBD1 agrees at 10 bases. V was clipped by 3 bases and J by 5 bases; unmatched bases: 8. This CDR3 has 16 residues. CDR1 is SGHRS and CDR2 is YFSETQ in the germline V gene. CDR3 nucleotides: TGCGCCAGCAGCTCGACCCGGGACAGGGGCGACAATGAGCAGTTCTTC. Translated: CASSSTRDRGDNEQFF.

This chain connects TRBV7-9 to TRBJ2-7, with a weak D call TRBD1 (6 bases). The CDR3 length is 14 residues. CDR1 and CDR2 (germline): SEHNR, FQNEAQ (reference sequence). Trimming took off 3 bases at V and 6 bases at J, with 15 bases between the two ends. The CDR3 nucleotides read TGTGCCAGCAGCTTGGGTCCGGGACACCTCGAGCAGTACTTC. Protein: CASSLGPGHLEQYF.

The J gene is TRBJ1-1, the V gene TRBV3-1 (or the pseudogene TRBV3-2); possibly TRBD1 for D (5 bases). Trimming took off 4 bases at V and 6 bases at J, with 15 bases between the two ends. The length of the CDR3 is 14 residues. The V gene's germline CDR1 is LGHDT and CDR2 YNNKEL (reference sequence). DNA of the CDR3: TGTGCCAGCAGCCCTTCGGGGGGAAGGGCTGAAGCTTTCTTT. It translates to CASSPSGGRAEAFF.

The chain uses TRBV11-2 and TRBJ1-2, with D possibly TRBD1 on 6 matching bases. The CDR3 sequence is 14 residues long. Germline V gives CDR1 SGHAT, CDR2 FQNNGV. The V and J ends lost 2 bases and 3 bases respectively, with 10 bases between them. CDR3 sequence reads: CASSLSRGYYGYTF. As DNA, the CDR3 is TGTGCCAGCAGCTTAAGCAGGGGTTACTATGGCTACACCTTC.

This clone showed up just a few times. Here the CDR3 DNA reads TGTGCCAGCAGCTCACAGGACAGGGGAGGGACCGGGGAGCTGTTTTTT. It specifies CASSSQDRGGTGELFF. The chain carries TRBV5-4 and TRBJ2-2, with 9 bases identical to TRBD1. The CDR3 totals 16 residues. V lost 3 bases to trimming and J lost 5 bases; unmatched junction nucleotides: 8. Germline V lookup: CDR1 SGHNT, CDR2 YYREEE (reference sequence).

This chain uses TRBV20-1 with TRBJ2-5; TRBD2 aligns across 7 bases. The germline V gene has CDR1 DFQATT and CDR2 SNEGSKA (reference sequence). V lost 3 bases, J lost 3 bases, and 4 bases stayed unmatched. The CDR3 sequence is 13 residues long. The CDR3 DNA reads as TGCAGTGCTAGTGGCGGGAGTAAAGAGACCCAGTACTTC. It codes for CSASGGSKETQYF.